Shown below are 6 T cell receptor beta chains from a single sample sequenced in a study of blood T cell repertoires in COVID-19. Using immunoSEQ multiplex PCR, the repertoire was profiled, and TCRdb retains in-frame clones only, with some absent. Altogether hundreds of thousands of clones are present, roughly 86% being singletons, with the ten largest covering about 3%. The specimen was peripheral blood. The receptors derive from a human donor in a cohort sampled during active COVID-19.

The rearrangement joins TRBV10-3 to TRBJ2-5, with D uncertain. In germline, CDR1 is ENHRY, CDR2 SYGVKD. The CDR3 totals 13 residues. The V gene lost 4 bases and the J gene lost 2 bases, with 8 bases spanning the gap. The CDR3 DNA reads TGTGCCATCAGTGCGGCGGCACAAGAGACCCAGTACTTC. Translating it yields CAISAAAQETQYF.

The chain is built from TRBV7-3 and TRBJ2-3; TRBD2 might be the D (5 bases). In germline, CDR1 is SGHTA, CDR2 FQGTGA. The germline V and J ends were trimmed by 2 bases and 2 bases, with 20 bases remaining between them. The CDR3 consists of 18 residues. CDR3 in DNA: TGTGCCAGCAGCTTATCCTCCTCTCCGGGCGGGTACACAGATACGCAGTATTTT. It yields the protein CASSLSSSPGGYTDTQYF.

J is TRBJ1-1 and V is TRBV7-2, with TRBD1 as a possible D gene (6 bases). Trimming removed 5 bases from V and 9 bases from J, with 13 bases in between. Germline V gene lookup returns CDR1 SGHTA and CDR2 FQGNSA. The CDR3 sequence is 12 residues long. The CDR3 loop is CASSDRTYQAFF. The CDR3 coding sequence is TGTGCCAGCAGCGACAGGACTTATCAAGCTTTCTTT.

The chain links TRBV19 to TRBJ2-3; D is possibly TRBD1 (5 bases). The CDR3 covers 15 residues. Germline V lookup: CDR1 LNHDA, CDR2 SQIVND (reference sequence). V lost 4 bases, J lost 0 bases, and 11 bases lay in between. CDR3: CASSRGATSTDTQYF. DNA for the CDR3: TGTGCCAGTAGTAGGGGCGCTACTAGCACAGATACGCAGTATTTT.

The chain has TRBV18 and TRBJ2-6; tentatively, D is TRBD2 (5 bases). From germline, CDR1 is KGHSH and CDR2 LQKENI. This CDR3 comprises 17 residues. Trimming removed 1 base at V and 0 bases at J, with 10 bases between. CDR3 loop: CASSPQSGSSGANVLTF. The DNA of the CDR3 is TGTGCCAGCTCACCACAATCGGGGAGCTCTGGGGCCAACGTCCTGACTTTC.

This clone is a singleton in its sample. The rearrangement uses TRBV30 and TRBJ1-3; maybe TRBD1 (6 bases). This CDR3 is built from 16 residues. Germline values: CDR1 GTSNPN, CDR2 SVGIG (reference sequence). V gave up 2 bases and J gave up 0 bases, with 14 bases separating them. The CDR3 region is CAWSIQGGYSGNTIYF. CDR3 DNA sequence: TGTGCCTGGAGTATCCAAGGGGGTTACTCTGGAAACACCATATATTTT.